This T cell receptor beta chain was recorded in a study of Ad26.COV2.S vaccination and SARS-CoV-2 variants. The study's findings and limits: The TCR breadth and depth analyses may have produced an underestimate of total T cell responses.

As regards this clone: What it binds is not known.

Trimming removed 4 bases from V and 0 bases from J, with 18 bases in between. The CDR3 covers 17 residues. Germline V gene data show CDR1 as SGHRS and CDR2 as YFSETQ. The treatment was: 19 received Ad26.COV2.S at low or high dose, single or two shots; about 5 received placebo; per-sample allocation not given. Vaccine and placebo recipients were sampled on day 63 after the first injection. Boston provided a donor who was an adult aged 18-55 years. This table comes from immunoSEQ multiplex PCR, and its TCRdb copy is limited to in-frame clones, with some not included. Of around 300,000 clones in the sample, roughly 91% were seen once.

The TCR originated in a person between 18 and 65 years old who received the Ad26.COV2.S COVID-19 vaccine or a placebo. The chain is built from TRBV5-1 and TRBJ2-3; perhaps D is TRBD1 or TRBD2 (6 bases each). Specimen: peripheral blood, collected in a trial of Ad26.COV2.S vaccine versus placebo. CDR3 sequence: CASSGGQRRTSTDTQYF. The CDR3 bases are TGCGCCAGCAGCGGGGGGCAACGGAGGACTAGCACAGATACGCAGTATTTT.